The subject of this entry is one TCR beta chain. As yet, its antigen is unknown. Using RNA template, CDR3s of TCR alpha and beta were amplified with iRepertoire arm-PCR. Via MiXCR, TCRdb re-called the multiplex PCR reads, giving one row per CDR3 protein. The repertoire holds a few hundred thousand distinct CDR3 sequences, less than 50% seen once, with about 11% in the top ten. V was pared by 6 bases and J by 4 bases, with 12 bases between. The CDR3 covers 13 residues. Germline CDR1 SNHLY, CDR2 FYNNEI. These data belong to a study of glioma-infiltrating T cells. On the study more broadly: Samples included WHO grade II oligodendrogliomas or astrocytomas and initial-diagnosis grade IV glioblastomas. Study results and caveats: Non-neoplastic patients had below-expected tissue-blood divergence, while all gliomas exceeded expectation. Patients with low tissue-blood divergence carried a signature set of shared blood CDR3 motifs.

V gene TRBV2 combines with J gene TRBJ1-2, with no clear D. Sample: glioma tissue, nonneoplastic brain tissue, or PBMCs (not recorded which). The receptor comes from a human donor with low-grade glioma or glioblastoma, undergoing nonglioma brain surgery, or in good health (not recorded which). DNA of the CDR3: TGTGCCAGCAGCCCTCCGGGGTTCTATGGCTACACCTTC. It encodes CASSPPGFYGYTF.